Listed below are T cell receptor beta chains from one sample, sequenced in a study of blood T cell repertoires in COVID-19. Some clones are missing from TCRdb's copy, which holds only in-frame ones; the method was immunoSEQ multiplex PCR. The sample yields about 74,000 clones, just under 85% seen once. The sample consisted of peripheral blood. Source of these receptors: a man in his 70s with acute or convalescent COVID-19. The CDR3 runs from the conserved cysteine through the conserved F or W. Fields, in order: clone size, J gene, V gene, D gene, CDR3 protein, CDR3 DNA. D genes are given only for firm matches. Rows give clone size only sometimes, using once, few, many, or a class for an expanded clone.

NA | TRBJ1-4 | TRBV4-1 | NA | CASSPQSGQPNEKLFF | TGCGCCAGCAGCCCCCAAAGCGGACAGCCGAATGAAAAACTGTTTTTT
NA | TRBJ2-1 | TRBV28 | TRBD2 | CASTQTAGGQGSYNEQFF | TGTGCCAGCACCCAAACGGCGGGAGGACAAGGGTCCTACAATGAGCAGTTCTTC
NA | TRBJ1-4 | TRBV5-1 | NA | CASSLVPGQNEKLFF | TGCGCCAGCAGCTTGGTCCCAGGACAGAATGAAAAACTGTTTTTT
once | TRBJ1-1 | TRBV19 | TRBD1 | CASSISGTAYTEAFF | TGTGCCAGTAGTATCTCCGGGACAGCCTACACTGAAGCTTTCTTT
NA | TRBJ1-5 | TRBV3-1/TRBV3-2 | NA | CASSQDHGGRSQNDQPQHF | TGTGCCAGCAGCCAAGATCACGGGGGGAGGTCCCAGAATGATCAGCCCCAGCATTTT
few | TRBJ2-3 | TRBV19 | NA | CASKGGGLDTQYF | TGTGCCAGTAAGGGGGGGGGCCTAGATACGCAGTATTTT
NA | TRBJ2-1 | TRBV9 | TRBD1 | CASSARDRAMDEQFF | TGTGCCAGCAGCGCCCGGGACAGGGCCATGGATGAGCAGTTCTTC
NA | TRBJ2-7 | TRBV5-1 | TRBD2 | CASSHGTSGSRAYEQYF | TGCGCCAGCAGCCACGGGACTAGCGGGAGCCGAGCCTACGAGCAGTACTTC
NA | TRBJ2-3 | TRBV19 | TRBD2 | CASSMASGKADTQYF | TGTGCCAGTAGTATGGCTAGCGGGAAGGCAGATACGCAGTATTTT
NA | TRBJ1-2 | TRBV12-3/TRBV12-4 | TRBD1 | CASSRGTDYGYTF | TGTGCCAGCAGCCGTGGGACAGATTATGGCTACACCTTC
NA | TRBJ2-2 | TRBV3-1/TRBV3-2 | TRBD1 | CASRQGAWAGELFF | TGTGCCAGCAGGCAGGGGGCTTGGGCCGGGGAGCTGTTTTTT
NA | TRBJ2-2 | TRBV4-3 | TRBD2 | CASSQDLGGLGGNTGELFF | TGCGCCAGCAGCCAAGATTTAGGGGGACTAGGGGGGAACACCGGGGAGCTGTTTTTT
NA | TRBJ1-1 | TRBV6-6 | NA | CASSYLQGEGNTEAFF | TGTGCCAGCAGTTACCTACAGGGAGAGGGGAACACTGAAGCTTTCTTT
NA | TRBJ2-2 | TRBV5-5 | TRBD1 | CASSGRDSGELFF | TGTGCCAGCAGCGGCCGGGACAGCGGGGAGCTGTTTTTT
NA | TRBJ2-3 | TRBV4-3 | TRBD2 | CASSLGAAGATDTQYF | TGCGCCAGCAGCCTAGGGGCAGCGGGGGCCACAGATACGCAGTATTTT
NA | TRBJ2-7 | TRBV7-3 | TRBD1 | CASSLTGTGRYEQYF | TGTGCCAGCAGCCTAACCGGGACAGGGAGGTACGAGCAGTACTTC
NA | TRBJ1-2 | TRBV28 | NA | CASSPGNYGYTF | TGTGCCAGCAGTCCGGGTAACTATGGCTACACCTTC
once | TRBJ2-6 | TRBV7-2 | NA | CASSLVGDGANVLTF | TGTGCCAGCAGCTTAGTAGGGGATGGGGCCAACGTCCTGACTTTC
NA | TRBJ2-5 | TRBV27 | TRBD2 | CASSFRGASGPETQYF | TGTGCCAGCAGTTTTAGGGGGGCTAGCGGGCCAGAGACCCAGTACTTC
NA | TRBJ2-7 | TRBV19 | TRBD2 | CASSIGRGGEQYF | TGTGCCAGTAGTATAGGACGGGGGGGCGAGCAGTACTTC
NA | TRBJ1-5 | TRBV28 | NA | CASSPDLIRGSQPQHF | TGTGCCAGCAGCCCCGATCTCATCCGGGGAAGCCAGCCCCAGCATTTT
NA | TRBJ2-7 | TRBV5-1 | TRBD1 | CASSPGTASYEQYF | TGCGCCAGCAGCCCCGGGACAGCGTCCTACGAGCAGTACTTC
NA | TRBJ2-1 | TRBV27 | NA | CASHGREDNEQFF | TGTGCCAGCCACGGACGGGAAGACAATGAGCAGTTCTTC
NA | TRBJ1-4 | TRBV5-1 | TRBD1 | CASSLGIRGQGTEKLFF | TGCGCCAGCAGCTTGGGTATTCGCGGACAGGGAACCGAAAAACTGTTTTTT
NA | TRBJ2-1 | TRBV5-1 | NA | CASSLVPGSYNEQFF | TGCGCCAGCAGCTTGGTTCCAGGGTCCTACAATGAGCAGTTCTTC
NA | TRBJ2-7 | TRBV3-1/TRBV3-2 | TRBD2 | CASSPSGLPYEQYF | TGTGCCAGCAGCCCGTCGGGACTACCCTACGAGCAGTACTTC
NA | TRBJ2-1 | TRBV5-1 | TRBD2 | CASSRELAAYNEQFF | TGCGCCAGCAGTCGGGAACTAGCGGCCTACAATGAGCAGTTCTTC
NA | TRBJ1-1 | TRBV10-3 | NA | CAIRGAVSTEAFF | TGTGCCATCAGGGGAGCGGTGAGCACTGAAGCTTTCTTT
NA | TRBJ2-5 | TRBV10-1 | TRBD1 | CASSESDRGKLETQYF | TGCGCCAGCAGTGAGTCCGACAGGGGGAAGTTAGAGACCCAGTACTTC
NA | TRBJ2-7 | TRBV23-1 | NA | CASSQSTGTSYEQYF | TGCGCCAGCAGTCAATCGACAGGAACGTCCTACGAGCAGTACTTC
NA | TRBJ1-5 | TRBV7-6 | TRBD1 | CASSPDRGLGYSNQPQHF | TGTGCCAGCAGCCCGGACAGGGGGCTTGGATATAGCAATCAGCCCCAGCATTTT
NA | TRBJ1-2 | TRBV10-3 | TRBD1 | CAISEGRDRARGGYTF | TGTGCCATCAGTGAGGGTCGGGACAGGGCCCGAGGGGGCTACACCTTC
NA | TRBJ2-1 | TRBV9 | TRBD2 | CASSGSGTSSYNEQFF | TGTGCCAGCAGCGGTAGCGGGACTAGCTCCTACAATGAGCAGTTCTTC
NA | TRBJ2-5 | TRBV18 | NA | CASSQQGYQETQYF | TGTGCCAGCTCACAGCAGGGTTACCAAGAGACCCAGTACTTC
NA | TRBJ2-6 | TRBV3-1/TRBV3-2 | TRBD1 | CASSPDRGSSSGANVLTF | TGTGCCAGCAGCCCGGACAGGGGTTCAAGCTCTGGGGCCAACGTCCTGACTTTC
NA | TRBJ1-4 | TRBV9 | TRBD1 | CASSVTGATNEKLFF | TGTGCCAGCAGCGTGACAGGGGCCACTAATGAAAAACTGTTTTTT
NA | TRBJ2-7 | TRBV6-2/TRBV6-3 | NA | CASSSPGLGKLYEQYF | TGTGCCAGCAGTTCCCCGGGACTGGGAAAACTCTACGAGCAGTACTTC
NA | TRBJ2-7 | TRBV5-8 | NA | CASSKRSYEQYF | TGTGCCAGCAGTAAGAGGTCCTACGAGCAGTACTTC
NA | TRBJ1-3 | TRBV19 | TRBD1 | CASSIGQGGNTIYF | TGTGCCAGTAGTATCGGACAGGGCGGAAACACCATATATTTT
few | TRBJ1-2 | TRBV6-5 | TRBD1 | CASSYQGGADGYTF | TGTGCCAGCAGTTACCAAGGGGGCGCTGATGGCTACACCTTC
NA | TRBJ2-3 | TRBV5-4 | NA | CASSLAGPDTQYF | TGTGCCAGCAGCTTGGCGGGTCCGGATACGCAGTATTTT
NA | TRBJ2-1 | TRBV3-1/TRBV3-2 | NA | CASSRKDSLSDVEQFF | TGTGCCAGCAGCCGCAAAGACAGTCTTAGTGACGTTGAGCAGTTCTTC
NA | TRBJ1-1 | TRBV19 | TRBD1 | CASSIARGKSMNTEAFF | TGTGCCAGTAGTATTGCCAGGGGGAAGTCGATGAACACTGAAGCTTTCTTT
NA | TRBJ2-5 | TRBV19 | TRBD2 | CASSSRGSGRAKTQYF | TGTGCCAGTAGTTCCCGGGGTAGCGGGAGGGCAAAGACCCAGTACTTC
NA | TRBJ2-1 | TRBV28 | NA | CASGAFGEQFF | TGTGCCAGCGGGGCCTTTGGGGAGCAGTTCTTC
once | TRBJ2-3 | TRBV4-1 | NA | CASSQERQFTDTQYF | TGCGCCAGCAGCCAAGAGAGGCAATTCACAGATACGCAGTATTTT
NA | TRBJ2-5 | TRBV2 | TRBD2 | CASSASGVQETQYF | TGTGCCAGCAGTGCTAGCGGGGTTCAAGAGACCCAGTACTTC
NA | TRBJ1-1 | TRBV6-5 | NA | CASSPGHSSEAFF | TGTGCCAGCAGCCCGGGACATTCTTCGGAAGCTTTCTTT
NA | TRBJ1-2 | TRBV7-2 | TRBD1 | CASSLAPGGANYGYTF | TGTGCCAGCAGCTTAGCGCCAGGGGGAGCTAACTATGGCTACACCTTC
NA | TRBJ1-2 | TRBV4-2 | NA | CASSPPGRGYGYTF | TGTGCCAGCAGCCCCCCCGGCAGGGGCTATGGCTACACCTTC